A selection of T cell receptor beta chains follows, all from one sample in a study of control samples from healthy donors and cancer patients. Using immunoSEQ multiplex PCR, the repertoire was profiled, and TCRdb retains in-frame clones only, with some absent. This table holds under 60,000 clones, about 94% found once. Sequencing input: PBMCs. These receptors were taken from a woman in her 50s with head and neck cancer. Each CDR3 is given with its conserved first and last residue. The D gene is left open where the match is weak. Size tells how often a clone was seen (once, few, many) or the class of an expanded clone, and some rows leave it out.

abundance: .; d_gene: .; j_gene: TRBJ1-4; v_gene: TRBV5-6; CDR3nt: TGTGCCAGCAGCGCCATGGGGGAGATTCATACCACACGGGAAAAACTGTTTTTT; CDR3aa: CASSAMGEIHTTREKLFF
abundance: .; d_gene: .; j_gene: TRBJ1-5; v_gene: TRBV30; CDR3nt: TGTGCCTGGAGTGTGTCAGAGTTTTCACTGTGTAGCAATCAGCCCCAGCATTTT; CDR3aa: CAWSVSEFSLCSNQPQHF
abundance: .; d_gene: TRBD1; j_gene: TRBJ2-7; v_gene: TRBV28; CDR3nt: TGTGCCAGCAGAGAGACGGGACAGGGTAGGTCCTACGAGCAGTACTTC; CDR3aa: CASRETGQGRSYEQYF
abundance: once; d_gene: .; j_gene: TRBJ2-7; v_gene: TRBV10-3; CDR3nt: TGTGCCATCAGTTCCAGTTACGAGCAGTACTTC; CDR3aa: CAISSSYEQYF
abundance: .; d_gene: .; j_gene: TRBJ2-7; v_gene: TRBV7-2; CDR3nt: TGTGCCAGCAGCTTAACGGGGTTACCCTACGAGCAGTACTTC; CDR3aa: CASSLTGLPYEQYF
abundance: .; d_gene: .; j_gene: TRBJ1-5; v_gene: TRBV7-2; CDR3nt: TGTGCCAGCAGCTTAAAAGGATATCAGCCCCAGCATTTT; CDR3aa: CASSLKGYQPQHF
abundance: once; d_gene: TRBD2; j_gene: TRBJ2-1; v_gene: TRBV5-4; CDR3nt: TGTGCCAGCAGCTTGAGTAGCGGGAGTAAGGACAATGAGCAGTTCTTC; CDR3aa: CASSLSSGSKDNEQFF
abundance: .; d_gene: .; j_gene: TRBJ2-2; v_gene: TRBV13; CDR3nt: TGTGCCAGCAGTCGCCTTAATTGGGCCGGGGAGCTGTTTTTT; CDR3aa: CASSRLNWAGELFF
abundance: .; d_gene: .; j_gene: TRBJ1-2; v_gene: TRBV6-5; CDR3nt: TGTGCCAGCAGTTTCACCGGGACTCAAGAAGGCAATGGCTACACCTTC; CDR3aa: CASSFTGTQEGNGYTF
abundance: .; d_gene: .; j_gene: TRBJ1-1; v_gene: TRBV19; CDR3nt: TGTGCCAGTAGTATAGCAGCAAACACTGAAGCTTTCTTT; CDR3aa: CASSIAANTEAFF
abundance: .; d_gene: .; j_gene: TRBJ2-3; v_gene: TRBV12-3/TRBV12-4; CDR3nt: TGTGCCAGCAGGTACACAGATACGCAGTATTTT; CDR3aa: CASRYTDTQYF
abundance: .; d_gene: TRBD1; j_gene: TRBJ2-7; v_gene: TRBV7-9; CDR3nt: TGTGCCAGCAGCACAAAAAACAGGGGCGGCGACGAGCAGTACTTC; CDR3aa: CASSTKNRGGDEQYF
abundance: .; d_gene: .; j_gene: TRBJ1-5; v_gene: TRBV5-1; CDR3nt: TGCGCCAGCAGCTTGGCCGGGCATAGCAATCAGCCCCAGCATTTT; CDR3aa: CASSLAGHSNQPQHF
abundance: .; d_gene: TRBD2; j_gene: TRBJ2-7; v_gene: TRBV7-6; CDR3nt: TGTGCCAGCAGCGCCCGTAGCGGGAGCTCCTACGAGCAGTACTTC; CDR3aa: CASSARSGSSYEQYF
abundance: .; d_gene: .; j_gene: TRBJ1-3; v_gene: TRBV18; CDR3nt: TGTGCCAGCTCACCTCGATTCGGGGAGGTCGAAAACACCATATATTTT; CDR3aa: CASSPRFGEVENTIYF
abundance: .; d_gene: .; j_gene: TRBJ2-1; v_gene: TRBV19; CDR3nt: TGTGCCAGTAGTATACACAGATCATATCAGTTCTTC; CDR3aa: CASSIHRSYQFF
abundance: .; d_gene: .; j_gene: TRBJ1-5; v_gene: TRBV19; CDR3nt: TGTGCCAGTAGTAAAGGGGAAGGTCAGCCCCAGCATTTT; CDR3aa: CASSKGEGQPQHF
abundance: .; d_gene: .; j_gene: TRBJ2-4; v_gene: TRBV5-1; CDR3nt: TGCGCCAGCAGCTTGGGGGTAGCCAAAAACATTCAGTACTTC; CDR3aa: CASSLGVAKNIQYF
abundance: .; d_gene: .; j_gene: TRBJ2-7; v_gene: TRBV18; CDR3nt: TGTGCCAGCTCACCACCGGGGGGCTACGAGCAGTACTTC; CDR3aa: CASSPPGGYEQYF
abundance: .; d_gene: .; j_gene: TRBJ2-7; v_gene: TRBV21-1; CDR3nt: TGTGCCAGCAGCTATGGAGGGGCCATTATTAACGAGCAGTACTTC; CDR3aa: CASSYGGAIINEQYF
abundance: .; d_gene: .; j_gene: TRBJ1-2; v_gene: TRBV10-3; CDR3nt: TGTGCCATCAGTCAAGAGGCAGGAGACTATGGCTACACCTTC; CDR3aa: CAISQEAGDYGYTF
abundance: .; d_gene: .; j_gene: TRBJ2-7; v_gene: TRBV18; CDR3nt: TGTGCCAGCTCACGAGCAGCGGTTGCCTACGAGCAGTACTTC; CDR3aa: CASSRAAVAYEQYF